A single sample gave rise to the 32 T cell receptor beta chains below, sequenced in a study of T cell responses to AZD1222 COVID-19 vaccine. Produced via immunoSEQ multiplex PCR; TCRdb's table is partial and in-frame only. Of around 100,000 clones in the sample, 91% are singletons; the top ten hold about 48%. Sequenced here: peripheral blood, sampled on day 0 of AZD1222 vaccination. These receptors were obtained from an adult in good health.

J is TRBJ2-6 and V is TRBV19; no reliable D call. V shed 3 bases and J shed 1 base, with 7 bases lying between them. CDR3 size: 15 residues. From germline, CDR1 is LNHDA and CDR2 SQIVND (reference sequence). As DNA, the CDR3 is TGTGCCAGTAGTATCATCCGATCTGGGGCCAACGTCCTGACTTTC. Translating it yields CASSIIRSGANVLTF.

This clone was seen a few times. V usage is TRBV15 and J usage is TRBJ1-1; TRBD1 agrees at 9 bases. The CDR3 consists of 14 residues. The V segment lost 0 bases and the J segment 13 bases; nucleotides outside the gene matches: 9. CDR1 LNHNV and CDR2 YYDKDF come from the germline V gene (reference sequence). The CDR3 reads CATSRDMGQGYDFF. In DNA form, the CDR3 reads TGTGCCACCAGCAGAGATATGGGACAGGGTTATGATTTCTTT.

The chain recombines TRBV6-4 with TRBJ2-3, with no clear D. Germline CDR1 is MRHNA and CDR2 is SNTAGT. The V end lost 2 bases, the J end lost 1 base, and 4 bases lay between the germline ends. The CDR3 contains 13 residues. In DNA, the CDR3 is TGTGCCAGCAGTGACGGGGGCACAGATACGCAGTATTTT. Translated, it gives CASSDGGTDTQYF.

J is TRBJ2-7 and V is TRBV7-2, with a weak D call TRBD2 (5 bases). Germline CDR1 reads SGHTA; CDR2 reads FQGNSA. The V and J ends lost 6 bases and 5 bases respectively, with 20 bases between them. The CDR3 runs 15 residues. DNA of the CDR3: TGTGCCAGCAGGTCTGGTGGCAGCGGTACGGACGAGCAGTACTTC. It encodes CASRSGGSGTDEQYF.

J is TRBJ1-2 and V is TRBV28; D is ambiguous. The germline V gene has CDR1 MDHEN and CDR2 SYDVKM. The V end was cut by 7 bases, the J end by 3 bases, with 12 bases between. CDR3 size: 13 residues. The CDR3 DNA is TGTGCCAGCACCTTAGCAGGTGACTATGGCTACACCTTC. Its protein is CASTLAGDYGYTF.

The chain is built from TRBV5-4 and TRBJ1-2; 7 bases match TRBD1. The V segment lost 4 bases and the J segment 4 bases; nucleotides outside the gene matches: 7. The germline gives CDR1 SGHNT, CDR2 YYREEE (reference sequence). The CDR3 has 14 amino acids. The CDR3 nucleotides are TGTGCCAGCAGCCGAGGGACAGAGACCTATGGCTACACCTTC. The encoded protein is CASSRGTETYGYTF.

This chain uses TRBV7-8 with TRBJ2-7; TRBD2 might be the D (7 bases). Germline CDR1 reads SGHVS; CDR2 reads FQNEAQ. This CDR3 region has 17 residues. Trimming removed 5 bases at V and 6 bases at J, with 26 bases between. CDR3 DNA sequence: TGTGCCAGCAGCCCTTCCATATGGGGGGGCGCGGCAGGCGAGCAGTACTTC. This codes for CASSPSIWGGAAGEQYF.

The chain has TRBV11-2 and TRBJ2-7; possible D gene TRBD1, 6 bases. V was pared by 4 bases and J by 2 bases, with 15 bases between. Per the germline V gene, CDR1 is SGHAT and CDR2 is FQNNGV. The CDR3 has 15 amino acids. Here the CDR3 reads CASSSQQGRAYEQYF. As DNA, the CDR3 is TGTGCCAGCAGCTCCCAACAGGGACGGGCCTACGAGCAGTACTTC.

The chain is built from TRBV18 and TRBJ2-5, with TRBD2 identical over 7 bases. Looked up from germline, CDR1 is KGHSH and CDR2 is LQKENI. The V gene end was trimmed by 4 bases and the J gene end by 5 bases; junction bases not matched to a gene: 4. The length of the CDR3 is 13 residues. CDR3 nucleotide sequence: TGTGCCAGCTCACTCCAGGGAGGGGAGACCCAGTACTTC. Translating it yields CASSLQGGETQYF.

The rearrangement uses TRBV7-2 and TRBJ1-4, with TRBD1 as a possible D gene (5 bases). V lost 5 bases and J 8 bases, leaving 18 bases between the germline ends. Germline loops: CDR1 SGHTA, CDR2 FQGNSA. The CDR3 extends over 15 amino acids. CDR3 in amino acids: CASSPAGTGGEKLFF. CDR3 bases: TGTGCCAGCAGCCCCGCGGGGACGGGAGGGGAAAAACTGTTTTTT.

The genes are TRBV19 and TRBJ2-4; the D gene is possibly TRBD2 (6 bases). V was clipped by 3 bases and J by 7 bases, with 19 bases between them. The CDR3 runs 16 residues. CDR1 and CDR2 from the germline V gene are LNHDA and SQIVND (reference sequence). The CDR3 loop reads CASSIRGPGVVNIQYF. In DNA form, the CDR3 reads TGTGCCAGTAGTATTAGGGGCCCGGGGGTAGTTAACATTCAGTACTTC.

The rearrangement links TRBV3-1 (or the pseudogene TRBV3-2) to TRBJ2-3; 11 nucleotides align to TRBD2. Trimming cost V 1 base and J 7 bases; bases outside gene matches: 7. Germline V lookup: CDR1 LGHDT, CDR2 YNNKEL (reference sequence). The CDR3 consists of 16 residues. The CDR3 sequence is CASSQVDSGRGNTQYF. CDR3 nucleotides: TGTGCCAGCAGCCAAGTCGATAGCGGGAGGGGAAATACGCAGTATTTT.

This chain links TRBV29-1 with TRBJ2-1; no clear D gene. Germline CDR1 SQVTM, CDR2 ANQGSEA. Trimming removed 1 base at V and 0 bases at J, with 4 bases between. The CDR3 length is 13 residues. CDR3 loop: CSVEGGSYNEQFF. The CDR3, as DNA: TGCAGCGTTGAAGGGGGCTCCTACAATGAGCAGTTCTTC.

This chain uses TRBV2 with TRBJ2-1; the D is unclear. V was trimmed by 5 bases and J by 0 bases, leaving 11 bases between them. The CDR3 has 15 residues. The germline gives CDR1 SNHLY, CDR2 FYNNEI. CDR3 coding DNA: TGTGCCAGCAGTTCTCAGAGGAGCTCCTACAATGAGCAGTTCTTC. Translation gives CASSSQRSSYNEQFF.

The V and J genes are TRBV28 and TRBJ1-1; unclear D gene. This CDR3 is built from 15 residues. Germline V gives CDR1 MDHEN, CDR2 SYDVKM. With 4 bases removed from V and 6 bases from J, the gap between germline ends came to 18 bases. The CDR3 coding sequence is TGTGCCAGCAGTTCCTGGGGAAGACGGTGGGCTGAAGCTTTCTTT. Amino acid sequence: CASSSWGRRWAEAFF. The full variable domain, completed using reference TRBV28 and TRBJ1-1, is DVKVTQSSRYLVKRTGEKVFLECVQDMDHENMFWYRQDPGLGLRLIYFSYDVKMKEKGDIPEGYSVSREKKERFSLILESASTNQTSMYLCASSSWGRRWAEAFFGQGTRLTVV.

The rearrangement links TRBV6-2 or TRBV6-3 to TRBJ2-2; D not certain. The germline gives CDR1 MNHEY, CDR2 SVGEGT. The CDR3 contains 14 residues. The V gene lost 2 bases and the J gene lost 0 bases, with 4 bases spanning the gap. The CDR3 bases are TGTGCCAGCAGTTACAGTCCGAACACCGGGGAGCTGTTTTTT. This encodes CASSYSPNTGELFF.

V and J are TRBV19 and TRBJ2-3; perhaps TRBD1 as D (6 bases). This CDR3 region has 13 residues. V was pared by 5 bases and J by 6 bases, with 12 bases between. Germline CDR1 is LNHDA and CDR2 is SQIVND (reference sequence). CDR3 bases: TGTGCCAGTAGTGAATACCAGGGGGATACGCAGTATTTT. Translated: CASSEYQGDTQYF.

The CDR3 DNA reads as TGCGCCAGCAGTCAAGGGCAGGCCAGGACCTACGAGCAGTACTTC. Its translation is CASSQGQARTYEQYF. The chain joins TRBV23-1 to TRBJ2-7; the D is unclear. TRBV23-1 is noted as an ORF with a role that remains uncertain. V dropped 2 bases and J dropped 2 bases, with 13 bases sitting between them. The CDR3 covers 15 residues.

The chain has TRBV10-1 and TRBJ2-7, with TRBD2 matching 8 bases. CDR3 length: 14 residues. Germline-derived CDR1 and CDR2 are WNHNN and SYGVQD (reference sequence). Trimming at V came to 6 bases and at J to 0 bases, leaving 4 bases not matched to a gene. Here the CDR3 DNA reads TGCGCCAGCAGACCCGGGAGGGCCTCCTACGAGCAGTACTTC. Its translation is CASRPGRASYEQYF.

The rearrangement uses TRBV5-6 and TRBJ2-7; 12 bases map to TRBD1. The V and J ends lost 4 bases and 7 bases, in that order; junction bases with no gene match: 9. CDR1 and CDR2 (germline): SGHDT, YYEEEE. The CDR3 consists of 15 residues. CDR3: CASSQPGQGAWEQYF. In DNA form, the CDR3 reads TGTGCCAGCAGCCAACCGGGACAGGGGGCCTGGGAGCAGTACTTC.

In DNA, the CDR3 is TGTGCCACCGATGGGCGGGCTACCTACGAGCAGTACTTC. It is translated as CATDGRATYEQYF. V usage is TRBV28 and J usage is TRBJ2-7, with a weak D call TRBD2 (5 bases). Germline loops: CDR1 MDHEN, CDR2 SYDVKM. The CDR3 loop spans 13 amino acids. V shed 10 bases and J shed 2 bases, with 15 bases lying between them.

As DNA, the CDR3 is TGTGCCAGCAGTCTGACAGTCCTTAATTCACCCCTCCACTTT. This sequence encodes CASSLTVLNSPLHF. V is TRBV28 and J is TRBJ1-6, with D tentatively TRBD1 (5 bases). Germline V lookup: CDR1 MDHEN, CDR2 SYDVKM. This CDR3 comprises 14 residues. V lost 5 bases and J lost 6, with 11 bases in between. The variable domain in full, with the rest retrieved from reference TRBV28 and TRBJ1-6, is DVKVTQSSRYLVKRTGEKVFLECVQDMDHENMFWYRQDPGLGLRLIYFSYDVKMKEKGDIPEGYSVSREKKERFSLILESASTNQTSMYLCASSLTVLNSPLHFGNGTRLTVT.

A single count supports this clone. At one of its ends the junction is not consistent with the germline gene, which may arise from a read error. J is TRBJ1-1 and V is TRBV19; perhaps TRBD1 as D (6 bases). Germline lookup yields CDR1 LNHDA and CDR2 SQIVND (reference sequence). This CDR3 contains 16 residues. The CDR3 loop is CASIRGAGVTNTEAFF. The DNA for the CDR3 is TGTGCCAGTATTAGGGGGGCAGGGGTAACCAACACCGAAGCTTTCTTT.

The J gene is TRBJ1-2, the V gene TRBV5-4; D remains ambiguous. The CDR3 length is 13 residues. Germline V gives CDR1 SGHNT, CDR2 YYREEE (reference sequence). Trimming took 7 bases from V and 4 from J, leaving 14 bases between them. DNA for the CDR3: TGTGCCAGCTGGGGAAGGTTAAGCTATGGCTACACCTTC. As protein: CASWGRLSYGYTF.

The rearrangement joins TRBV7-2 to TRBJ1-1; 7 bases match TRBD1. V dropped 1 base and J dropped 4; count of bases not matched to a gene: 6. The CDR3 is 15 amino acids. CDR1 SGHTA and CDR2 FQGNSA come from the germline V gene. The CDR3 DNA follows: TGTGCCAGCAGCTTAGTTGCGACAGGGAGCACTGAAGCTTTCTTT. As protein: CASSLVATGSTEAFF. The whole variable domain, filled in from reference TRBV7-2 and TRBJ1-1, reads GAGVSQSPSNKVTEKGKDVELRCDPISGHTALYWYRQSLGQGLEFLIYFQGNSAPDKSGLPSDRFSAERTGGSVSTLTIQRTQQEDSAVYLCASSLVATGSTEAFFGQGTRLTVV.

This chain joins TRBV18 and TRBJ1-2, with 8 bases aligning to TRBD1. V lost 3 bases, J lost 4 bases, and 10 bases stayed unmatched. Germline-derived CDR1 and CDR2 are KGHSH and LQKENI. CDR3 length: 16 amino acids. CDR3 sequence: CASSPSSGGAGYGYTF. CDR3 DNA: TGTGCCAGCTCACCCTCTTCAGGGGGCGCAGGCTATGGCTACACCTTC.

The V gene is TRBV19, the J gene TRBJ2-7, with D maybe TRBD1 (5 bases). V was pared by 2 bases and J by 5 bases, with 10 bases between. The CDR3 is 13 amino acids. Germline values: CDR1 LNHDA, CDR2 SQIVND (reference sequence). As DNA, the CDR3 is TGTGCCAGTAGTATACAGGGCAGGGACGAGCAGTACTTC. Translation gives CASSIQGRDEQYF.

The V call is TRBV30, the J call TRBJ1-2, with D uncertain. Germline V CDR1 and CDR2: GTSNPN, SVGIG (reference sequence). There are 11 residues in the CDR3. Trimming pared 7 bases from V and 7 bases from J, leaving 13 bases between. CDR3 region: CALVVAGGYTF. DNA for the CDR3: TGTGCCTTGGTCGTGGCTGGTGGCTACACCTTC.

The rearrangement joins TRBV2 to TRBJ2-3, with 8 bases matching TRBD2. The CDR3 spans 17 residues. The J segment lost 0 bases and the V segment lost 4 bases, leaving 9 bases of the junction unmatched. Germline loops: CDR1 SNHLY, CDR2 FYNNEI. DNA for the CDR3: TGTGCCAGCAGTGGGGGACTAGGGAGGGCTAGCACAGATACGCAGTATTTT. Amino acid sequence: CASSGGLGRASTDTQYF.

V and J are TRBV3-1 (or the pseudogene TRBV3-2) and TRBJ2-7; unclear D gene. The CDR3 is 14 amino acids. Looked up from germline, CDR1 is LGHDT and CDR2 is YNNKEL (reference sequence). Trimming left V 4 bases short and J 0 bases short, with 10 bases between. CDR3 in DNA: TGTGCCAGCAGCCGAAGCGCCTACTCCTACGAGCAGTACTTC. Translated, it gives CASSRSAYSYEQYF.

This clone was found once. V and J are TRBV2 and TRBJ2-7; the match to TRBD1 covers 7 bases. Germline CDR1 is SNHLY and CDR2 is FYNNEI. This CDR3 is built from 12 residues. V was clipped by 7 bases and J by 5 bases; unmatched bases: 5. The chain's CDR3 is CASMGQRNEQYF. CDR3 DNA: TGTGCCAGCATGGGACAGAGGAACGAGCAGTACTTC. Filled out from reference TRBV2 and TRBJ2-7, the complete variable domain reads EPEVTQTPSHQVTQMGQEVILRCVPISNHLYFYWYRQILGQKVEFLVSFYNNEISEKSEIFDDQFSVERPDGSNFTLKIRSTKLEDSAMYFCASMGQRNEQYFGPGTRLTVT.

This clone appeared a few times. The chain joins TRBV3-1 (or the pseudogene TRBV3-2) to TRBJ2-7, with D hard to call. The CDR3 has 13 residues. In germline, CDR1 is LGHDT, CDR2 YNNKEL (reference sequence). With 0 bases removed from V and 7 bases from J, the gap between germline ends came to 10 bases. The CDR3 here is CASSQDRVREQYF. CDR3 coding DNA: TGTGCCAGCAGCCAAGATCGGGTGAGGGAGCAGTACTTC.